This T cell receptor beta chain comes out of a study of T cell changes during pregnancy in multiple sclerosis. Germline CDR1 SGHDT, CDR2 YYEEEE. V shed 2 bases and J shed 5 bases, with 13 bases lying between them. This CDR3 has 14 residues. Sequenced by immunoSEQ multiplex PCR; TCRdb stores in-frame clones only, minus some. The sample has roughly 67,000 clones, 80% to 95% seen once. The clonotype comes from a female donor with multiple sclerosis, enrolled in a pregnancy study. The chain recombines TRBV5-6 with TRBJ2-5; the D gene is possibly TRBD2 (5 bases). Sequencing used peripheral blood, obtained in the second trimester of pregnancy. The chain's CDR3 is CASSFQLSGETQYF. The CDR3, as DNA: TGTGCCAGCAGCTTTCAACTCTCGGGGGAGACCCAGTACTTC.